Below are 16 T cell receptor delta chains sequenced from a single sample in a study of gamma-delta T cells after stem cell transplantation. TCRdb re-called the RT-PCR reads through CATT. The sample carries approximately 2,500 delta-chain clones, about 2.9% recorded once. The sample taken for sequencing was gamma-delta T cells. The origin of the receptors is a human donor. It is not recorded whose cells these are; they may come from a transplant donor.

Many counts were recorded for this clone. This is likely an artifact of a read error, given a far larger clone one base away. The chain has TRDV2 and TRDJ3; 12 bases line up with TRDD3. The CDR3 extends over 20 amino acids. Germline CDR1 GEAIGNYY, CDR2 EKD. The DNA of the CDR3 is TGTGCCTGTGGCACCGTACTGGGGGATACCCTCTCCTGGGACACCCGACAGATGTTTTTC. Encoded protein: CACGTVLGDTLSWDTRQMFF.

Judged by abundance, this clone is medium-sized. The CDR3 reads CACNPLGETNLYTDKLIF. The CDR3 nucleotides read TGTGCCTGCAACCCCCTGGGGGAAACCAACCTGTACACCGATAAACTCATCTTT. V gene TRDV2 combines with J gene TRDJ1; 8 nucleotides match TRDD3. Germline V gene data show CDR1 as GEAIGNYY and CDR2 as EKD. V trimming: 7 bases; J trimming: 0 bases; junction bases outside the gene matches: 18. CDR3 length: 18 amino acids.

The chain carries TRDV2 and TRDJ3, with 7 bases that match TRDD3. The J segment lost 1 base and the V segment lost 3 bases, leaving 5 bases of the junction unmatched. The CDR3 loop spans 17 amino acids. The germline V gene encodes CDR1 GEAIGNYY and CDR2 EKD. The chain's CDR3 is CACDLLGPSWDTRQMFF. CDR3 nucleotides: TGTGCCTGTGACTTACTGGGGCCATCCTGGGACACCCGACAGATGTTTTTC.

As to this clone: This DNA translates differently at residue 7 from the TCRdb protein, which is that of a much larger clone; a read error is likely, and the protein shown is the DNA's own translation. The chain uses TRDV2 and TRDJ1, with D hard to call. The CDR3 consists of 14 residues. In germline, CDR1 is GEAIGNYY, CDR2 EKD. V lost 2 bases and J lost 7, with 16 bases in between. The CDR3 sequence is CACDKLVSTGKLIF. CDR3 in DNA: TGTGCCTGTGACAAGCTGGTATCGACGGGTAAACTCATCTTT.

On this clone itself: The same CDR3 can be traced to other DNA sequences in this sample. The chain has TRAV29/DV5 and TRDJ1; 13 bases agree with TRDD3. The junction had 34 bases not matched to a gene; V was cut back by 2 bases and J by 0 bases. The CDR3 contains 26 residues. Germline V gene sequence: CDR1 NSMFDY, CDR2 ISSIKDK. CDR3 nucleotide sequence: TGTGCAGCAAGGTCGCCCCTTCGCCCCTACTTTCCGTACTGGGGGATACGCGCCGCCGACACCGATAAACTCATCTTT. It encodes CAARSPLRPYFPYWGIRAADTDKLIF.

A word on this clone: One base separates it from a far larger clone, so it is likely a read error. The sample contains more than one DNA sequence encoding this CDR3. CDR3 sequence reads: CAFATRGWRAAQLFF. CDR3 in DNA: TGTGCCTTCGCTACGAGGGGGTGGAGAGCAGCACAACTCTTCTTT. V usage is TRDV3 and J usage is TRDJ2; maybe TRDD3 (5 bases). Germline V CDR1 and CDR2: TVYSNPD, GDNSRS (reference sequence). The CDR3 contains 15 residues. V dropped 3 bases and J dropped 6 bases, with 20 bases sitting between them.

This clone was observed a few times. The V and J genes are TRDV2 and TRDJ1; 8 bases align to TRDD2. This CDR3 has 19 amino acids. The junction had 18 bases not matched to a gene; V was cut back by 3 bases and J by 1 base. Germline V lookup: CDR1 GEAIGNYY, CDR2 EKD. DNA of the CDR3: TGTGCCTGTGACGGCCTTCCTAACGGACTGGAGGATAGCACCGATAAACTCATCTTT. Translation: CACDGLPNGLEDSTDKLIF.

Sample share makes this clone medium-sized. A single base separates this from a much larger clone, so it may be a read error. In the same sample, other DNA sequences code for this CDR3. The CDR3 region has the DNA TGTGCCTGTGATACCGTGGCTGGGAGAAACGATAAACTCATCTTT. Residues: CACDTVAGRNDKLIF. The J gene is TRDJ1, the V gene TRDV2, with a weak D call TRDD3 (5 bases). Germline CDR1 GEAIGNYY, CDR2 EKD. This CDR3 has 15 amino acids. V was clipped by 4 bases and J by 4 bases, with 18 bases between them.

This clone has more than one count but fewer than ten. One base separates it from a far larger clone, so it is likely a read error. At the DNA level, this CDR3 is encoded by other sequences in the same sample as well. This chain joins TRDV2 and TRDJ1; 9 bases line up with TRDD3. Germline V CDR1 and CDR2: GEAIGNYY, EKD. The CDR3 contains 17 residues. For the CDR3, the DNA is TGTGCCTGTGACTCTGTACTGGGGGAGCCGTACACCGATAAACTCATCTTC. It codes for CACDSVLGEPYTDKLIF.

About this clone itself: TCRdb records a much larger clone's protein for this DNA, with a difference at residue 6 that likely arises from a read error; the protein given is the translation of the DNA. The chain has TRDV2 and TRDJ1, with TRDD3 identical over 10 bases. The CDR3 spans 16 residues. V gave up 1 base and J gave up 1 base; unmatched junction bases: 5. Germline loops: CDR1 GEAIGNYY, CDR2 EKD. This CDR3 is CACDTPGDTATDKLIF. The CDR3 nucleotides are TGTGCCTGTGACACTCCGGGGGATACGGCCACCGATAAACTCATCTTT.

This clone has more than one count but fewer than ten. A read error is likely here: a far larger clone is one base away. The chain is built from TRDV2 and TRDJ1; 10 nucleotides match TRDD3. The CDR3 extends over 19 amino acids. V gave up 4 bases and J gave up 2 bases; unmatched junction bases: 18. In germline, CDR1 is GEAIGNYY, CDR2 EKD. This CDR3 is CACEVMGDTLRSSTDKLIF. The CDR3 bases are TGTGCCTGTGAAGTGATGGGGGATACCCTGAGGTCGTCTACCGATAAACTCATCTTT.

This clone was detected only a few times. The translation of this DNA and the TCRdb protein of a much larger clone differ at residue 3, probably owing to a read error; the protein shown here is translated from the DNA. V usage is TRDV2 and J usage is TRDJ1; maybe TRDD3 (5 bases). Germline CDR1 and CDR2: GEAIGNYY and EKD. The CDR3 spans 15 residues. The CDR3 DNA reads as TGTGCCCGTGACACCGTGGCTGGGAGAAACGATAAACTCATCTTT. This translates into CARDTVAGRNDKLIF.

This clone came up a few times. This DNA's translation and the protein TCRdb lists, from a much larger clone, do not match at residue 5, likely due to a read error; the protein shown is translated from the DNA. V usage is TRDV2 and J usage is TRDJ1; 13 nucleotides line up with TRDD3. Germline V gene data show CDR1 as GEAIGNYY and CDR2 as EKD. The CDR3 runs 18 residues. Trimming cost V 3 bases and J 2 bases; bases outside gene matches: 11. CDR3 sequence: CACDPLLGDTRNTDKLIF. The CDR3 nucleotides are TGTGCCTGTGACCCCCTACTGGGGGATACGCGGAATACCGATAAACTCATCTTT.

This clone ranks as medium-sized. The chain couples TRDV1 to TRDJ1; 12 nucleotides match TRDD3. CDR3 length: 20 residues. J lost 1 base, V lost 0 bases, and 12 bases had no gene match. CDR1 is TSWWSYY and CDR2 is QGS in the germline V gene. CDR3 region: CALGELGASYWGILTDKLIF. CDR3 coding DNA: TGTGCTCTTGGGGAACTTGGTGCATCGTACTGGGGGATACTCACCGATAAACTCATCTTT.

On this clone itself: The TCRdb record carries a much larger clone's protein, which differs from this DNA's translation at residue 6; a read error is the likely cause, and the protein listed here is the DNA translation. The gene calls are TRDV2 and TRDJ3; TRDD3 agrees at 7 bases. CDR1 and CDR2 from the germline V gene are GEAIGNYY and EKD. Trimming at V came to 0 bases and at J to 1 base, leaving 5 bases not matched to a gene. The CDR3 contains 18 residues. CDR3 sequence (DNA): TGTGCCTGTGACACCTTACTGGGGCCATCCTGGGACACCCGACAGATGTTTTTC. Translation: CACDTLLGPSWDTRQMFF.

A word on this clone: It is unclear where the CDR3 begins or ends on the DNA, so no DNA is shown, and the CDR3 is as TCRdb lists it. This sequence joins TRAV29/DV5 and TRDJ1; the table calls TRDD3, which could not be checked here. Per germline, CDR1 NSMFDY and CDR2 ISSIKDK. 24 amino acids form the CDR3, both terminal residues included. The chain's CDR3 is CSVLLCSYLPSSPLLGDTPDKLIF.